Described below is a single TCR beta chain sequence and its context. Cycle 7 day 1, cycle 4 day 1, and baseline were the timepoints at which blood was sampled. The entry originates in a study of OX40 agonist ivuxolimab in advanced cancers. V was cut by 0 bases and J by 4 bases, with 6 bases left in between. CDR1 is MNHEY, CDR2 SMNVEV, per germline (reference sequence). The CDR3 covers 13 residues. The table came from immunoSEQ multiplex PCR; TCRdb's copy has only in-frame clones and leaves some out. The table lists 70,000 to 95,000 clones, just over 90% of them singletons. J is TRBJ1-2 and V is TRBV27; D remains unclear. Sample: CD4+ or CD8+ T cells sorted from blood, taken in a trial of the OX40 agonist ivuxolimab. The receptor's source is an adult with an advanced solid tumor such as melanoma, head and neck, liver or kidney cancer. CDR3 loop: CASSLSYGYGYTF. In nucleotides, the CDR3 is TGTGCCAGCAGTTTATCATACGGCTATGGCTACACCTTC.